The rows below give T cell receptor beta chains drawn from one sample of a study of blood T cell repertoires in COVID-19. Libraries were prepared by immunoSEQ multiplex PCR; TCRdb keeps only in-frame clonotypes and omits some of them. The sample lists 440,000 or so clones; roughly 90% were seen once. The sequencing sample was made of peripheral blood. The receptors were sampled from a woman aged 40 to 55 with COVID-19, enrolled during active disease. Both conserved end residues are part of each CDR3. The order of the fields is V gene, clone size, D gene, J gene, CDR3 protein, CDR3 DNA. The D gene is left open where the match is weak. A clone size is listed for some rows: how often the clone was seen (once, few, many), or a class if it is expanded.

V: TRBV18; size: -; D: TRBD1; J: TRBJ1-1; CDR3: CASSPLTGGNTEAFF; DNA: TGTGCCAGCTCTCCTCTGACAGGGGGGAACACTGAAGCTTTCTTT
V: TRBV4-3; size: -; D: TRBD1; J: TRBJ2-3; CDR3: CASSQMSGTVKADTQYF; DNA: TGCGCCAGCAGCCAAATGTCCGGGACAGTAAAGGCAGATACGCAGTATTTT
V: TRBV28; size: -; D: -; J: TRBJ1-3; CDR3: CASSLPNSGNTIYF; DNA: TGTGCCAGCAGTTTACCCAACTCTGGAAACACCATATATTTT
V: TRBV27; size: -; D: -; J: TRBJ2-3; CDR3: CASSLGPTGSDTQYF; DNA: TGTGCCAGCTCCCTCGGGCCGACAGGTTCAGATACGCAGTATTTT
V: TRBV27; size: -; D: -; J: TRBJ2-7; CDR3: CASGAGPTLWQYF; DNA: TGTGCCAGCGGGGCGGGGCCCACACTTTGGCAGTACTTC
V: TRBV5-6; size: -; D: TRBD1; J: TRBJ2-2; CDR3: CASSAGTGEAGELFF; DNA: TGTGCCAGCAGCGCCGGGACAGGAGAGGCCGGGGAGCTGTTTTTT
V: TRBV28; size: -; D: -; J: TRBJ2-3; CDR3: CASRSSTDTQYF; DNA: TGTGCCAGCAGGTCTAGCACAGATACGCAGTATTTT
V: TRBV6-5; size: -; D: -; J: TRBJ1-1; CDR3: CASSYGVTGSEAFF; DNA: TGTGCCAGCAGTTACGGCGTCACGGGATCAGAAGCTTTCTTT
V: TRBV4-1; size: -; D: TRBD2; J: TRBJ2-3; CDR3: CASSQEVLAVGTDTQYF; DNA: TGCGCCAGCAGCCAAGAAGTACTAGCGGTGGGCACAGATACGCAGTATTTT
V: TRBV2; size: few; D: -; J: TRBJ1-5; CDR3: CASSGDSNQPQHF; DNA: TGTGCCAGCAGCGGAGATAGCAATCAGCCCCAGCATTTT
V: TRBV6-5; size: -; D: TRBD1; J: TRBJ2-7; CDR3: CASTLGGTGKYF; DNA: TGTGCCAGCACCCTGGGGGGGACAGGGAAGTACTTC
V: TRBV5-1; size: -; D: TRBD2; J: TRBJ2-1; CDR3: CASSPTSQTPNEQFF; DNA: TGCGCCAGCAGCCCGACTAGCCAGACCCCCAATGAGCAGTTCTTC
V: TRBV27; size: once; D: TRBD2; J: TRBJ2-2; CDR3: CASRRLATEGIGELFF; DNA: TGTGCCAGCAGAAGACTAGCGACAGAAGGGATCGGGGAGCTGTTTTTT
V: TRBV27; size: -; D: TRBD2; J: TRBJ2-1; CDR3: CASSLDWASGGAEQFF; DNA: TGTGCCAGCAGTTTAGACTGGGCTAGCGGGGGGGCGGAGCAGTTCTTC
V: TRBV4-3; size: -; D: -; J: TRBJ1-2; CDR3: CASSPGLGGDYGYTF; DNA: TGCGCCAGCAGCCCTGGCCTGGGAGGGGACTATGGCTACACCTTC
V: TRBV4-1; size: -; D: TRBD2; J: TRBJ2-5; CDR3: CASSQDLVAGVGETQYF; DNA: TGCGCCAGCAGCCAAGATTTGGTAGCGGGAGTCGGAGAGACCCAGTACTTC
V: TRBV30; size: -; D: -; J: TRBJ1-5; CDR3: CAWSVLAGDQPQHF; DNA: TGTGCCTGGAGTGTACTGGCAGGGGATCAGCCCCAGCATTTT
V: TRBV5-1; size: -; D: -; J: TRBJ1-1; CDR3: CASSSSLTGNTEAFF; DNA: TGCGCCAGCAGCTCCTCTCTAACAGGGAACACTGAAGCTTTCTTT
V: TRBV5-1; size: -; D: TRBD1; J: TRBJ1-5; CDR3: CASSLGTGIQPQHF; DNA: TGCGCCAGCAGCTTGGGGACAGGGATTCAGCCCCAGCATTTT
V: TRBV2; size: -; D: -; J: TRBJ1-6; CDR3: CASVEAENSPLHF; DNA: TGTGCCAGCGTGGAGGCCGAGAATTCACCCCTCCACTTT
V: TRBV5-4; size: -; D: -; J: TRBJ2-3; CDR3: CASLSGLSTDTQYF; DNA: TGTGCCAGCCTGAGCGGTCTTAGCACAGATACGCAGTATTTT
V: TRBV10-3; size: -; D: -; J: TRBJ2-1; CDR3: CAIRGAFPMNEQFF; DNA: TGTGCCATCAGGGGGGCTTTCCCCATGAATGAGCAGTTCTTC